The text below deals with one T cell receptor beta chain. These data are taken from a study of technical replicates of blood from several donors. Some clones are missing from TCRdb's copy, which holds only in-frame ones; the method was immunoSEQ multiplex PCR. The sample includes roughly 70,000 clones, 92% of them seen just once. V shed 3 bases and J 9 bases; nucleotides not matched to a gene: 5. The germline V gene has CDR1 SGHNT and CDR2 YENEEA. There are 15 residues in the CDR3. This receptor was identified in a human donor in good health. The chain couples TRBV11-3 to TRBJ2-3; 14 bases are a match to TRBD2. The source material was T cells isolated from PBMCs. The CDR3 protein is CASSLGTSGRITQYF. DNA for the CDR3: TGTGCCAGCAGCTTGGGGACTAGCGGGAGAATCACGCAGTATTTT.